A selection of T cell receptor beta chains follows, all from one sample in a study of blood T cells in healthy people across ages. In TCRdb, the 5' RACE reads were re-called with MiXCR into one record per CDR3 protein. The data hold about 1,600,000 distinct CDR3 sequences, with roughly 45% observed a single time. Sequencing used blood. The receptor set was obtained from a woman between 18 and 29 years old in good health. Each CDR3 is given with its conserved first and last residue.

>TRBV12-5|TRBJ1-6
CASGSEGGSPLHF
>TRBV6-5|TRBJ2-4
CASSYSTGTSVFLAKNIQYF
>TRBV12-5|TRBJ2-2
CASGDAGTGELFF
>TRBV20-1|TRBJ1-1
CSARPKQGVWTEAFF
>TRBV5-4|TRBJ2-1
CASTWTSSDEQFF
>TRBV7-9|TRBJ2-5
CASSHGRTGGVKYF
>TRBV7-2|-
CASSHPRSSYNEQYF
>TRBV7-9|TRBJ1-1
CASSLEGARVIGQNTEAFF
>TRBV6-5|-
CASSRSGTALYEQYF
>TRBV20-1|TRBJ2-1
CSAGKDWTGIYEQFF
>TRBV24-1|TRBJ1-2
CATSQQGSNYGYTF
>TRBV2|TRBJ1-2
CASRRETGGYGYTF
>TRBV18|TRBJ1-2
CASSPGPGRGYTF
>TRBV7-8|TRBJ2-5
CANSQSTSGAETQYF
>TRBV2|TRBJ2-3
CASPGRSSTDTQYF
>TRBV5-6|TRBJ2-5
CASSLYQGGQETKYF
>TRBV28|TRBJ1-2
CASTEFPGLKDYGYTF
>TRBV12-5|TRBJ2-5
CASGLRGGGQETQYF
>TRBV2|TRBJ2-5
CASGTRFAYF
>TRBV2|TRBJ1-5
CASSFFGEGKGQPQHF
>TRBV4-1|TRBJ1-1
CASSRARQEAGSHTEAFF
>TRBV3-1|TRBJ1-4
CASSTRGGFNEKLFF
>TRBV2|TRBJ1-2
CASLRAANYGYTF
>TRBV20-1|TRBJ2-3
CSAPGGSGRAGVDTQYF
>TRBV4-1|TRBJ2-5
CASSQVIAGGLQETQYF
>TRBV12-3/TRBV12-4|TRBJ1-2
CASSLRTSGGYTF
>TRBV6-1|TRBJ2-5
CASSSRGLPQETQYF
>TRBV5-1|TRBJ2-1
CASSLDAGGTSNEQFF
>TRBV7-9|TRBJ2-7
CASMWGGSYEQYF
>TRBV10-3|TRBJ2-3
CAISGAISGSPGDTQYF
>TRBV6-2/TRBV6-3|TRBJ1-5
CASSPPLVSNQPQHF
>TRBV4-1|TRBJ2-5
CASSQQFQETQYF
>TRBV2|TRBJ2-3
CASSRQGSVFFTDTQYF
>TRBV11-1|TRBJ1-2
CASSQYRDGKTNYGYTF
>TRBV20-1|TRBJ2-5
CSASLPLAGVGETQYF
>TRBV7-6|TRBJ2-7
CASSSGQGATYEQYF
>TRBV2|TRBJ2-3
CATTGLAGAARGTDTQYF
>TRBV6-6|TRBJ2-7
CASSYSEDRASYEQYF
>TRBV20-1|TRBJ2-3
CSATGGSYTDTQYF
>TRBV12-3/TRBV12-4|TRBJ2-3
CASSPNDRDMSTDTQYF
>TRBV7-9|TRBJ2-7
CASSPRTSKAYEQYF